This TCR beta chain was retrieved from a study of T cell responses to AZD1222 COVID-19 vaccine. The data were produced by immunoSEQ multiplex PCR, yet TCRdb's version contains in-frame clones alone and is incomplete. The sample carries around 150,000 clones, over 75% recorded once. CDR3 length equals 16 residues. V was shortened by 5 bases and J by 0 bases, with 17 bases between the two germline ends. Looked up from germline, CDR1 is SGHVS and CDR2 is FNYEAQ. On this clone itself: Its antigen remains unknown.

Study findings and constraints: Targeting of unmutated variant regions was reportedly seen in nearly half of spike-specific TCRs.

The chain employs TRBV7-6 and TRBJ2-7; TRBD1 might be the D (6 bases). The receptor comes from an adult who received the AZD1222 COVID-19 vaccine. Material: peripheral blood, obtained 28 days after the second AZD1222 dose. CDR3 nucleotide sequence: TGTGCCAGCAGCCGAGGGGGTTTTATGAGCTCCTACGAGCAGTACTTC. It encodes CASSRGGFMSSYEQYF.